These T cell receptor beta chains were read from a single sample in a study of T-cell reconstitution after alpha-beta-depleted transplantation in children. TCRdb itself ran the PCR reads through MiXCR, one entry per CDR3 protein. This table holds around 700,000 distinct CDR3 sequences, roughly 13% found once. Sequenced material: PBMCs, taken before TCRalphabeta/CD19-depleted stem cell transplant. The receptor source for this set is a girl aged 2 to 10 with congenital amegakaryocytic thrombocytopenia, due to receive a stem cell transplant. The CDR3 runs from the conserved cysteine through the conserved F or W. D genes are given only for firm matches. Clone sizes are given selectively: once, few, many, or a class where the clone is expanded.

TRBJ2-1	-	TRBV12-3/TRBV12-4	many	CASSLATLTQFF	TGTGCCAGCAGTTTAGCGACACTGACGCAGTTCTTC
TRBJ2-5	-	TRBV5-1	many	CASSWNRQETQYF	TGCGCCAGCAGCTGGAACCGCCAAGAGACCCAGTACTTC
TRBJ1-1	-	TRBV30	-	CAWTAYGRGNTEAFF	TGTGCCTGGACAGCCTACGGCAGGGGTAACACTGAAGCTTTCTTT
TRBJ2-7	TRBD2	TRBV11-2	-	CASSPLSGSRTFYEQYF	TGTGCCAGCAGCCCCCTAAGCGGGAGCAGAACCTTCTACGAGCAGTACTTC
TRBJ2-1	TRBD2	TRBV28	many	CASSLPGLAGTSSYNEQFF	TGTGCCAGCAGTTTACCCGGACTAGCGGGAACTAGCTCCTACAATGAGCAGTTCTTC
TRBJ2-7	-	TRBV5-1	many	CASSPRDNTYEQYF	TGCGCCAGCAGCCCCCGGGACAATACCTACGAGCAGTACTTC
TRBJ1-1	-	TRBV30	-	CAWSDPGAYTEAFF	TGTGCCTGGAGTGACCCCGGCGCCTACACTGAAGCTTTCTTT
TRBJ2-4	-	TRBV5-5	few	CASSLLLAPNIQYF	TGTGCCAGCAGCTTGCTACTAGCCCCAAACATTCAGTACTTC
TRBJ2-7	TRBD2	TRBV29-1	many	CSASVASGRYEQYF	TGCAGCGCTTCAGTTGCTAGCGGGAGATACGAGCAGTACTTC
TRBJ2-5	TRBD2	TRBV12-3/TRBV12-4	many	CASSRSSGRPHFQYF	TGTGCCAGCAGCCGATCTAGCGGGAGGCCCCATTTCCAGTACTTC
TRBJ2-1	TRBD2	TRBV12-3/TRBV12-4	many	CASSLASGRMGVYNEQFF	TGTGCCAGCAGTTTAGCGAGCGGGAGGATGGGGGTTTACAATGAGCAGTTCTTC
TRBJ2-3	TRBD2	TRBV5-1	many	CASSVLAGEEGTDTQYF	TGCGCCAGCAGCGTTCTAGCGGGAGAGGAGGGCACAGATACGCAGTATTTT
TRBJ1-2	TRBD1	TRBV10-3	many	CAIGTGNVYTF	TGTGCCATCGGGACAGGGAATGTCTACACCTTC
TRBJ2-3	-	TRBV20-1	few	CSARPGTVHADTQYF	TGCAGTGCTAGACCTGGGACTGTACATGCAGATACGCAGTATTTT
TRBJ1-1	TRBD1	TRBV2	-	CASSPTGGEVAEAFF	TGTGCCAGCAGCCCGACAGGGGGGGAGGTGGCTGAAGCTTTCTTT
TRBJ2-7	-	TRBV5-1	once	CASSLPGEGEQYF	TGCGCCAGCAGCTTACCAGGGGAGGGCGAGCAGTACTTC
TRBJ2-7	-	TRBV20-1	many	CSARDLKRATYEQYF	TGCAGTGCTAGAGATCTCAAGCGGGCGACTTACGAGCAGTACTTC
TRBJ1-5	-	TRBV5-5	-	CASSGGRSNQPQHF	TGTGCCAGCAGTGGGGGGCGGAGCAATCAGCCCCAGCATTTT
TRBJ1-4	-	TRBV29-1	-	CSVQVGSGFEKLFF	TGCAGCGTTCAAGTAGGGAGCGGATTTGAAAAACTGTTTTTT
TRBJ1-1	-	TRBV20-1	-	CSAREPYTEAFF	TGCAGTGCTAGAGAGCCGTACACTGAAGCTTTCTTT
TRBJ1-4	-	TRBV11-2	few	CASSPNPMSDPEKLFF	TGTGCCAGCAGCCCCAATCCGATGTCAGACCCCGAAAAACTGTTTTTT
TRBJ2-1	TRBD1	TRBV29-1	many	CSANPDWDRDNEQFF	TGCAGCGCAAATCCGGATTGGGACAGAGACAATGAGCAGTTCTTC
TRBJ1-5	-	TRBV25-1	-	CASSDAGGPQHF	TGTGCCAGCAGTGATGCCGGCGGACCCCAGCATTTT
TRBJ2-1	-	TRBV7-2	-	CASSLELLEQFF	TGTGCCAGCAGCTTAGAGCTGCTAGAGCAGTTCTTC
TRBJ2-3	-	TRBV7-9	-	CASSFYRELVSTQYF	TGTGCCAGCAGCTTTTACCGAGAACTAGTCAGTACGCAGTATTTT
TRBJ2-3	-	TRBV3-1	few	CASSQDGFTDTQYF	TGTGCCAGCAGCCAAGACGGGTTCACAGATACGCAGTATTTT
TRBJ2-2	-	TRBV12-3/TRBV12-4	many	CASTDLNTGELFF	TGTGCCAGCACCGACTTGAACACCGGGGAGCTGTTTTTT
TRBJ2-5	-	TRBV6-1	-	CASSERSRETQYF	TGTGCCAGCAGTGAAAGGTCGCGGGAGACCCAGTACTTC